This TCR beta chain was sequenced during a study of blood T cell repertoires in COVID-19 (dated by TCRdb to 2018 to 2020). Concerning the study at large: The collaborator samples originated in the United States, Italy and Spain and spanned the acute and convalescent phases of COVID-19. The material from the prospective study consisted of cDNA or gDNA derived from T cells, B-cell-depleted T cells, or PBMCs. The dataset comprised deeply sampled blood TCRbeta repertoires from subjects exposed to, actively infected with, or recovered from COVID-19. The repertoires were released in a freely available public database intended as a resource for research on the immune response to SARS-CoV-2. Samples were obtained from the ongoing ImmuneRACE study (first 160 participants) and from 1,254 subjects provided by 6 global collaborators. A de-identified subject ID, COVID-19 status, age in years and sex were almost always included in the sample metadata. Where available, HLA class I and class II types were taken from metadata supplied by the sample provider and were not determined by assay-based typing. On the study overall, not on this receptor specifically: How much clinical and demographic metadata was included differed by source and by participant, and the metadata was provided uncurated.

At one collaborating source in Seattle, patients were enrolled during active infection and were followed longitudinally through the course of disease. Collaborating institutions collected whole blood in K2EDTA tubes following their own protocols. For TCRbeta analysis, collaborators shipped samples as frozen whole blood, isolated PBMCs, or DNA extracted from either of those sample types. This clone appeared a few times. The clone's antigen remains unknown. No per-base quality is available; no much larger clone lies one base away. Including the terminal cysteine and phenylalanine, the CDR3 comprises 12 residues. Solely the CDR3 DNA is kept, with 36 bases framed from the first base. CDR1 and CDR2 are read off the germline V gene (reference sequence) as GTSNPN and SVGIG. For this chain, trimming is 5 bases at the V end and 2 bases at the J end, and the number of junction bases without a gene match is 3.

TCRbeta CDR3 regions were amplified from genomic DNA by means of the immunoSEQ Assay, a bias-controlled multiplex PCR. The paper's data handling went like this. The number of nucleated cells in each sample was estimated by amplification of reference gene primers within the assay. To quantify the absolute abundance of each unique TCRbeta CDR3 rearrangement, sequence reads were collapsed and filtered. Productive Simpson clonality was computed per sample as the square root of Simpson's diversity index over productive rearrangements. Imported from immuneACCESS, the table was reduced by TCRdb to in-frame sequences with V and J called. These copies leave out some clones; in studies compared against another copy, an unresolved V gene accounts for under half, and the cause of the remainder is not known. Clonal size and the V and J genes are those of that table, whereas D and trimming came from the DNA. The sample table records 250,000 to 350,000 clones; more than 80% of these occur just once. Of the sample, approximately 7.5% is held by the ten largest clones.

The receptor chain draws on TRBV30 and TRBJ2-7, with TRBD1 identical over 7 junction bases. Specimen: peripheral blood. The sequence came from a woman aged 25-40 years with COVID-19, enrolled during active disease. The CDR3 in this case is CAWSQGAYEQYF. The DNA is as follows: TGTGCCTGGTCCCAGGGGGCCTACGAGCAGTACTTC.